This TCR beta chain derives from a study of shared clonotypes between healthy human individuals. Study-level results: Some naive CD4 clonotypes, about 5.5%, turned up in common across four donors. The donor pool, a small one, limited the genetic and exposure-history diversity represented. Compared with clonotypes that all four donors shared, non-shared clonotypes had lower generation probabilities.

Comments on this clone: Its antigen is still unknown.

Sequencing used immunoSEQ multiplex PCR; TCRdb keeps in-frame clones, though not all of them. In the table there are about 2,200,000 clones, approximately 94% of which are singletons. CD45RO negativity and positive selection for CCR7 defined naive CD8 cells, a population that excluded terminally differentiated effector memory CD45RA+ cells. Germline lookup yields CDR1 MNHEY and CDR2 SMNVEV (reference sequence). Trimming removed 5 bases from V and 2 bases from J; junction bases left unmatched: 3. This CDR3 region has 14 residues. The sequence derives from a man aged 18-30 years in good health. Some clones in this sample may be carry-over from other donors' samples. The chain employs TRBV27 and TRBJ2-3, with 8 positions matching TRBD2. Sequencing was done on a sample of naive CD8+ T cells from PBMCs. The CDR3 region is CASSIAGTTDTQYF. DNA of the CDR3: TGTGCCAGCAGTATAGCGGGGACCACAGATACGCAGTATTTT.